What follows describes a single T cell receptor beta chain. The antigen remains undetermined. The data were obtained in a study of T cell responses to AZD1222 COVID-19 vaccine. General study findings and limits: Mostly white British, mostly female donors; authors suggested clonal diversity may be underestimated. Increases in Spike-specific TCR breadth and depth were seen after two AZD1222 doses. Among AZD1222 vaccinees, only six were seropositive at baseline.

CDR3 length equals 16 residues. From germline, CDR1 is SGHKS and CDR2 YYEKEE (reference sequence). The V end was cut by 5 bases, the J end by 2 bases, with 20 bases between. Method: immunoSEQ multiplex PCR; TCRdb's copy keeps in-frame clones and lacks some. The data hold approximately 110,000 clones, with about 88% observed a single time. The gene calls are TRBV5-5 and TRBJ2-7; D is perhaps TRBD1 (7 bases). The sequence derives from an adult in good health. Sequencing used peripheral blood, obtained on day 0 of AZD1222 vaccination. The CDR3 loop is CASSRQGGRGTYEQYF. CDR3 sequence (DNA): TGTGCCAGCAGTCGGCAGGGGGGCAGAGGGACCTACGAGCAGTACTTC.